Here is one T cell receptor (beta chain) with its context. No antigen is known for it. As for time point: blood from clinic visit 5 months post-surgery; TSC patient then seizure free. Only cases whose brain tissue showed the highest T cell transcript signatures were sequenced. At least one anti-epileptic drug was given before surgery. This entry belongs to a study of brain T cells in children with intractable seizures. Study-level results: Clones missing pre-surgery may reflect undersampling of that blood sample.

Profiling relied on immunoSEQ multiplex PCR, and the TCRdb table lists in-frame clones only, not all of them. The top ten clones hold 5.7% of a sample with about 340,000 clones, nearly 95% of them seen once. The CDR3 contains 12 residues. Between the trimmed V and J ends, which lost 1 base and 5 bases, there was a span of 6 bases. Germline V gene lookup returns CDR1 LGHDT and CDR2 YNNKEL (reference sequence). The receptor comes from a boy in the first two years of life with tuberous sclerosis and intractable seizures. The source was peripheral blood, collected 4 to 5 months after surgery. The J gene is TRBJ2-7, the V gene TRBV3-1 (or the pseudogene TRBV3-2), with D uncertain. CDR3 in amino acids: CASSQATDEQYF. The CDR3 coding sequence is TGTGCCAGCAGCCAAGCCACTGACGAGCAGTACTTC.